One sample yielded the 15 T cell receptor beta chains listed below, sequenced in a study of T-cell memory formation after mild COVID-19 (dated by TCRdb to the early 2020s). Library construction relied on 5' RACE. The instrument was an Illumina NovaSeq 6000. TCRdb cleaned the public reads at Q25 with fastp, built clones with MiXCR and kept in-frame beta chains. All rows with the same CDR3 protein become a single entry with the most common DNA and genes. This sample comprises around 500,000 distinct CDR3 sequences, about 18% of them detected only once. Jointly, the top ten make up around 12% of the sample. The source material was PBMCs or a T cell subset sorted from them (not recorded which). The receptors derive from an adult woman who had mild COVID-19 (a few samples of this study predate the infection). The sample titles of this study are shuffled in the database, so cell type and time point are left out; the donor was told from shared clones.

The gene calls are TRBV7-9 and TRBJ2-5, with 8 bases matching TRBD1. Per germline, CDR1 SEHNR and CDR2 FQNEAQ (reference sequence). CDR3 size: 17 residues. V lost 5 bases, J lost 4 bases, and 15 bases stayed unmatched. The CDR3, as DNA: TGTGCCAGCAGCACTAGCTTAGTTCGGGGGACAGGAGAGACCCAGTACTTC. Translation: CASSTSLVRGTGETQYF.

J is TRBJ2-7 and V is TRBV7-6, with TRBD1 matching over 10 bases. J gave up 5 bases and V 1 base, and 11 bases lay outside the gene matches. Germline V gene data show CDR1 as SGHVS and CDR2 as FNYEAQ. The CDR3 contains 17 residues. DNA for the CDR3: TGTGCCAGCAGCTTAGGCCCGAGACAGGGGGCAATCGACGAGCAGTACTTC. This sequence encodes CASSLGPRQGAIDEQYF.

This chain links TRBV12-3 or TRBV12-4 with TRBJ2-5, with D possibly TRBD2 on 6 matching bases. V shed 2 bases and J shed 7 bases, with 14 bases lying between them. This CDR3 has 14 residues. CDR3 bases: TGTGCCAGCAGTTTATATTGGGGGGAGATGACCCAGTACTTC. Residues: CASSLYWGEMTQYF.

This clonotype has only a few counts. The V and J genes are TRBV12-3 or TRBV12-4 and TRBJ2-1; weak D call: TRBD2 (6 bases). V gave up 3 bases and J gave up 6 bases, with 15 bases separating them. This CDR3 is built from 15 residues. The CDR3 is CASSFVTGEVNEQFF. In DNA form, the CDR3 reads TGTGCCAGCAGTTTCGTTACGGGGGAGGTCAATGAGCAGTTCTTC.

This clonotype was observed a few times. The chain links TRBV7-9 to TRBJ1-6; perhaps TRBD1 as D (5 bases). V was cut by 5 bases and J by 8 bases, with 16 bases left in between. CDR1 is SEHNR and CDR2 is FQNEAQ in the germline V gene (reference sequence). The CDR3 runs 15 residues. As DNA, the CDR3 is TGTGCCAGCAGCGAAACCAGGGCCACGGATTCACCCCTCCACTTT. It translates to CASSETRATDSPLHF.

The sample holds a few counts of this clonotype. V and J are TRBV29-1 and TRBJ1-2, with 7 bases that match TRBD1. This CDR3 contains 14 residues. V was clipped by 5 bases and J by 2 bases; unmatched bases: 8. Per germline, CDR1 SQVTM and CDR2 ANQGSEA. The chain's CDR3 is CSVRTGKVNYGYTF. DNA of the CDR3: TGCAGCGTTCGGACAGGCAAGGTGAACTATGGCTACACCTTC.

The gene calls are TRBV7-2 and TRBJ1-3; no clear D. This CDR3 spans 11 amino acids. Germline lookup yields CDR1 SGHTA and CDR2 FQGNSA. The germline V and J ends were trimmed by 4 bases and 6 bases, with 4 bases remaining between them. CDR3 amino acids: CASSSLNTIYF. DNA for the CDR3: TGTGCCAGCAGCTCCTTAAACACCATATATTTT.

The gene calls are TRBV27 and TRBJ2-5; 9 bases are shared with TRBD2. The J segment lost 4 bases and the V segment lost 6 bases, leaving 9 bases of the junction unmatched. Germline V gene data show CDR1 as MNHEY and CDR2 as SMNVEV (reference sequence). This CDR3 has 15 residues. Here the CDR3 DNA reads TGTGCCAGCAGCGAAATCGGGACTAGCCGAGAGACCCAGTACTTC. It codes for CASSEIGTSRETQYF.

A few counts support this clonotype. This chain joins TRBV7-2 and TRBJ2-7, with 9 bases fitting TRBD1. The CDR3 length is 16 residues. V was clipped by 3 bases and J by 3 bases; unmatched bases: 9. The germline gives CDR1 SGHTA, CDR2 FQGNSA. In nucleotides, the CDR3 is TGTGCCAGCAGCTTTTCTCCGGGACAGGGAGACTACGAGCAGTACTTC. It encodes CASSFSPGQGDYEQYF.

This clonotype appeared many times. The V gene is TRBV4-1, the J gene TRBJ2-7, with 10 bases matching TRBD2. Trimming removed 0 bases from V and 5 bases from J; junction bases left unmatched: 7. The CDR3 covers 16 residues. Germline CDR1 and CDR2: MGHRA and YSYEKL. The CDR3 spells CASSQERLAGDNEQYF. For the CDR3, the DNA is TGCGCCAGCAGCCAAGAAAGGCTAGCGGGGGACAACGAGCAGTACTTC.

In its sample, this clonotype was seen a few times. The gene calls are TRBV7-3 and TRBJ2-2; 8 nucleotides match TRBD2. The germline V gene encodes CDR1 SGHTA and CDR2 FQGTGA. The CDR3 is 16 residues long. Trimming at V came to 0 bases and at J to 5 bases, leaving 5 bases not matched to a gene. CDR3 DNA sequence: TGTGCCAGCAGCTTAACCGGGACTAGGACAACCGGGGAGCTGTTTTTT. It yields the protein CASSLTGTRTTGELFF.

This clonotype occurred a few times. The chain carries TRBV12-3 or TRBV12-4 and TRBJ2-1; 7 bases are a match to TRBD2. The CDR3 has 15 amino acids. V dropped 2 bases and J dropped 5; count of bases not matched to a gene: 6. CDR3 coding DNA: TGTGCCAGCAGTTTACTAGCGGCCAGAGACAATGAGCAGTTCTTC. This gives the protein CASSLLAARDNEQFF.

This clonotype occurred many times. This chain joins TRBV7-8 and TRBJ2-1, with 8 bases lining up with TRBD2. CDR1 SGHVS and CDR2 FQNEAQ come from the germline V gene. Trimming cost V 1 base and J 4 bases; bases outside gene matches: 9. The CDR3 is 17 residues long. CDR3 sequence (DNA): TGTGCCAGCAGCTTAGTGGGTAGCGGGAAAGGTTACAATGAGCAGTTCTTC. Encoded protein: CASSLVGSGKGYNEQFF.

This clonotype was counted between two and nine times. CDR3: CASSYAGTGANVLTF. CDR3 sequence (DNA): TGTGCCAGCAGTTACGCGGGTACTGGGGCCAACGTCCTGACTTTC. The V call is TRBV6-6, the J call TRBJ2-6; weak D call: TRBD2 (5 bases). V lost 2 bases and J 2 bases, leaving 7 bases between the germline ends. Germline V gives CDR1 MNHNY, CDR2 SVGAGI (reference sequence). This CDR3 spans 15 amino acids.

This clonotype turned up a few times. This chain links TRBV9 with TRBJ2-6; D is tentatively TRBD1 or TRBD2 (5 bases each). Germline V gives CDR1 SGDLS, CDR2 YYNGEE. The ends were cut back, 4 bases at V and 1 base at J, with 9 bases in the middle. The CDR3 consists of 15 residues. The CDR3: CASSPWGSGANVLTF. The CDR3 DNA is TGTGCCAGCAGCCCTTGGGGGTCTGGGGCCAACGTCCTGACTTTC.